This passage covers 30 T cell receptor beta chains from one sample sequenced in a study of response to subunit inactivated influenza vaccine. TCRdb reprocessed the RT-PCR reads via MiXCR and lists one record per CDR3 protein. The table lists 530,000 or so distinct CDR3 sequences, about 10% of them singletons. Sequencing used PBMCs from blood, obtained on the day of vaccination. These receptors all stem from a middle-aged man who received an inactivated influenza vaccine.

The J gene is TRBJ2-1, the V gene TRBV15; 8 nucleotides align to TRBD2. Germline-derived CDR1 and CDR2 are LNHNV and YYDKDF (reference sequence). The CDR3 sequence is 15 residues long. The V gene end was trimmed by 0 bases and the J gene end by 8 bases; junction bases not matched to a gene: 6. The CDR3 protein is CATSRDRLAGDEQFF. DNA for the CDR3: TGTGCCACCAGCAGAGATCGCCTAGCGGGCGATGAGCAGTTCTTC.

The chain combines TRBV6-5 with TRBJ2-1; D remains ambiguous. The V end was cut by 2 bases, the J end by 1 base, with 9 bases between. From germline, CDR1 is MNHEY and CDR2 SVGAGI. CDR3 length equals 15 residues. The CDR3 reads CASSYGGQSYNEQFF. CDR3 bases: TGTGCCAGCAGTTACGGCGGTCAATCCTACAATGAGCAGTTCTTC.

V and J are TRBV11-2 and TRBJ1-2; 8 nucleotides line up with TRBD1. The germline CDR1 and CDR2 sequences are SGHAT and FQNNGV. V lost 0 bases to trimming and J lost 5 bases; unmatched junction nucleotides: 8. This CDR3 is built from 16 residues. The CDR3 loop is CASSLDPGTGGYGYTF. For the CDR3, the DNA is TGTGCCAGCAGCTTAGACCCCGGGACAGGTGGATATGGCTACACCTTC. Variable domain in full (rest from reference TRBV11-2 and TRBJ1-2): EAGVAQSPRYKIIEKRQSVAFWCNPISGHATLYWYQQILGQGPKLLIQFQNNGVVDDSQLPKDRFSAERLKGVDSTLKIQPAKLEDSAVYLCASSLDPGTGGYGYTFGSGTRLTVV.

This clonotype has ten or more counts. The CDR3 DNA is TGCAGTGCTAGACTGACTCGAGCCTACGAGCAGTACTTC. It yields the protein CSARLTRAYEQYF. The chain employs TRBV20-1 and TRBJ2-7; no definite D call. The CDR3 extends over 13 amino acids. Trimming took 2 bases from V and 2 from J, leaving 10 bases between them. Germline-derived CDR1 and CDR2 are DFQATT and SNEGSKA (reference sequence).

The chain recombines TRBV6-5 with TRBJ1-1; possibly TRBD1 for D (5 bases). V was clipped by 0 bases and J by 5 bases, with 13 bases between them. CDR3 size: 15 residues. Looked up from germline, CDR1 is MNHEY and CDR2 is SVGAGI. Written as DNA, the CDR3 is TGTGCCAGCAGTTACTCTATCCGCGGGGGGACTGAAGCTTTCTTT. Residues: CASSYSIRGGTEAFF.

In this sample, this clonotype turned up many times. CDR3 amino acids: CASSQAGKRSYGYTF. The CDR3 coding sequence is TGCGCCAGCAGCCAGGCGGGCAAGAGGAGCTATGGCTACACCTTC. The chain combines TRBV4-3 with TRBJ1-2, with D unresolved. This CDR3 region has 15 residues. The V and J ends lost 3 bases and 4 bases respectively, with 15 bases between them. Germline CDR1 is LGHNA and CDR2 is YSLEER.

The chain has TRBV6-2 or TRBV6-3 and TRBJ1-5; possible D gene TRBD1, 5 bases. Per germline, CDR1 MNHEY and CDR2 SVGEGT. V gave up 6 bases and J gave up 2 bases, with 14 bases separating them. The CDR3 is 15 amino acids. CDR3 protein: CASSPIGAGNQPQHF. The CDR3 DNA reads TGTGCCAGCAGCCCCATTGGGGCGGGCAATCAGCCCCAGCATTTT.

This chain connects TRBV29-1 to TRBJ1-5; the match to TRBD1 covers 9 bases. This CDR3 is built from 13 residues. The ends lost 6 bases at V and 3 bases at J; junction bases unmatched: 3. The germline gives CDR1 SQVTM, CDR2 ANQGSEA. Written as DNA, the CDR3 is TGCAGCGTAGGGACAGGGTACAATCAGCCCCAGCATTTT. This gives the protein CSVGTGYNQPQHF.

The chain couples TRBV12-3 or TRBV12-4 to TRBJ2-2; possible D gene TRBD2, 6 bases. The CDR3 sequence is 15 residues long. V was cut by 4 bases and J by 7 bases, with 16 bases left in between. CDR3 sequence: CASSSPGTDSGELFF. CDR3 sequence (DNA): TGTGCCAGCAGTTCCCCCGGGACTGACAGCGGGGAGCTGTTTTTT.

In this sample, this clonotype turned up a few times. This chain uses TRBV20-1 with TRBJ2-7; D ambiguous. Germline CDR1 is DFQATT and CDR2 is SNEGSKA (reference sequence). Deletions cut 3 bases from V and 3 bases from J, with 6 bases between. The CDR3 has 11 residues. The DNA of the CDR3 is TGCAGTGCTAGGTACAGCTACGAGCAGTACTTC. Protein sequence: CSARYSYEQYF.

This clonotype was detected a few times. The V call is TRBV11-1, the J call TRBJ2-2; 7 bases line up with TRBD2. Per germline, CDR1 SGHAT and CDR2 FQDESV (reference sequence). This CDR3 is built from 15 residues. J was trimmed by 7 bases and V by 4 bases; bases with no gene match: 9. The chain's CDR3 is CASSSLAAYDGELFF. CDR3 sequence (DNA): TGTGCCAGCAGCTCTCTAGCGGCCTACGACGGGGAGCTGTTTTTT.

The genes are TRBV28 and TRBJ1-1; D gene uncertain. V shed 1 base and J shed 5 bases, with 8 bases lying between them. CDR3 length: 13 amino acids. CDR1 is MDHEN, CDR2 SYDVKM, per germline. The CDR3 sequence is CASSLYRETEAFF. The CDR3 DNA reads TGTGCCAGCAGTTTATACCGTGAAACTGAAGCTTTCTTT.

At least ten counts were recorded for this clonotype. The chain has TRBV7-2 and TRBJ1-6; the D is unclear. V was clipped by 5 bases and J by 0 bases, with 14 bases between them. Germline-derived CDR1 and CDR2 are SGHTA and FQGNSA. CDR3 length: 17 residues. CDR3: CASSLRLLSSYNSPLHF. CDR3 in DNA: TGTGCCAGCAGCCTCCGACTCCTTAGCTCCTATAATTCACCCCTCCACTTT. Full variable domain (missing parts from reference TRBV7-2 and TRBJ1-6): GAGVSQSPSNKVTEKGKDVELRCDPISGHTALYWYRQSLGQGLEFLIYFQGNSAPDKSGLPSDRFSAERTGGSVSTLTIQRTQQEDSAVYLCASSLRLLSSYNSPLHFGNGTRLTVT.

This clonotype was observed a handful of times. The chain couples TRBV11-2 to TRBJ2-1; 10 nucleotides align to TRBD2. Per the germline V gene, CDR1 is SGHAT and CDR2 is FQNNGV. V dropped 1 base and J dropped 2; count of bases not matched to a gene: 5. There are 17 residues in the CDR3. CDR3 residues: CASSLVGLAGAYNEQFF. CDR3 bases: TGTGCCAGCAGCTTAGTCGGGCTAGCGGGGGCCTACAATGAGCAGTTCTTC.

The chain uses TRBV30 and TRBJ2-7, with D perhaps matching TRBD2 (5 bases). This CDR3 contains 13 residues. With 5 bases removed from V and 6 bases from J, the gap between germline ends came to 17 bases. CDR1 GTSNPN and CDR2 SVGIG come from the germline V gene (reference sequence). CDR3 coding DNA: TGTGCCTGGTCCCAAACCGGGGAAAGCGAGCAGTACTTC. The encoded protein is CAWSQTGESEQYF.

This clonotype was counted a few times. This chain links TRBV12-3 or TRBV12-4 with TRBJ1-2; D may be TRBD1 (6 bases). The CDR3 is 16 amino acids. Trimming shortened V by 2 bases and J by 2 bases, and 15 bases separated the two germline ends. CDR3 in amino acids: CASSLLGASLNYGYTF. The CDR3, as DNA: TGTGCCAGCAGTTTACTGGGGGCCTCTCTGAACTATGGCTACACCTTC.

The genes are TRBV7-2 and TRBJ1-1; TRBD1 aligns across 10 bases. Per the germline V gene, CDR1 is SGHTA and CDR2 is FQGNSA. Unmatched junction bases numbered 6, after V lost 1 base and J lost 1 base. The CDR3 is made up of 17 amino acids. DNA of the CDR3: TGTGCCAGCAGCTTAGGGACAGGGGGAAATGGGAACACTGAAGCTTTCTTT. This translates into CASSLGTGGNGNTEAFF.

The chain links TRBV25-1 to TRBJ2-6; 11 nucleotides line up with TRBD1. The CDR3 length is 17 residues. Per germline, CDR1 MGHDK and CDR2 SYGVNS. The junction had 5 bases not matched to a gene; V was cut back by 5 bases and J by 2 bases. The CDR3 spells CASSRRTGGPGANVLTF. CDR3 DNA: TGTGCCAGCAGTAGACGGACAGGGGGCCCTGGGGCCAACGTCCTGACTTTC. The complete variable domain, with remaining parts taken from reference TRBV25-1 and TRBJ2-6, reads EADIYQTPRYLVIGTGKKITLECSQTMGHDKMYWYQQDPGMELHLIHYSYGVNSTEKGDLSSESTVSRIRTEHFPLTLESARPSHTSQYLCASSRRTGGPGANVLTFGAGSRLTVL.

The chain links TRBV13 to TRBJ2-7, with TRBD2 as a possible D gene (6 bases). The germline V gene encodes CDR1 PRHDT and CDR2 FYEKMQ (reference sequence). The CDR3 has 12 amino acids. CDR3 DNA sequence: TGTCCGGCAGTAGCGGTGTTCTACGAGCAGTACTTC. Its protein is CPAVAVFYEQYF.

V is TRBV4-2 and J is TRBJ2-4, with D unclear. The length of the CDR3 is 14 residues. Per germline, CDR1 LGHNA and CDR2 YNFKEQ. The V gene lost 3 bases and the J gene lost 2 bases, with 8 bases spanning the gap. The CDR3, as DNA: TGTGCCAGCAGCCATCCCGCTACCAAAAACATTCAGTACTTC. Residues: CASSHPATKNIQYF.

The chain recombines TRBV3-1 with TRBJ1-2; a possible D gene is TRBD1 (5 bases). Per the germline V gene, CDR1 is LGHDT and CDR2 is YNNKEL (reference sequence). With 1 base removed from V and 3 bases from J, the gap between germline ends came to 9 bases. This CDR3 region has 14 residues. The CDR3 DNA sequence: TGTGCCAGCAGCCAAGTGCAGGGTTACTATGGCTACACCTTC. Translation: CASSQVQGYYGYTF.

This clonotype was counted between two and nine times. The chain combines TRBV2 with TRBJ2-5, with D perhaps matching TRBD1 (7 bases). The ends were cut back, 6 bases at V and 3 bases at J, with 17 bases in the middle. Per the germline V gene, CDR1 is SNHLY and CDR2 is FYNNEI. The CDR3 contains 15 residues. CDR3: CASREGAFEKETQYF. CDR3 nucleotides: TGTGCCAGCAGGGAGGGGGCATTTGAAAAAGAGACCCAGTACTTC.

CDR3 sequence: CASSTIGGRSTGELFF. The CDR3 nucleotides are TGCGCCAGCAGTACCATCGGGGGGAGAAGCACCGGGGAGCTGTTTTTT. The V and J genes are TRBV5-1 and TRBJ2-2, with 7 nucleotides matching TRBD2. After removal of 5 bases from V and 4 bases from J, the junction contained 11 bases not matched to a gene. The CDR3 has 16 residues. The germline CDR1 and CDR2 sequences are SGHRS and YFSETQ.

This clonotype was counted only a few times. This chain joins TRBV21-1 and TRBJ2-1; the D call of TRBD2 is as the table states it, not checked on the DNA. TRBV21-1 is given as a pseudogene. The CDR3 is made up of 12 amino acids. This CDR3 reads CASSKLGLPQFF. The CDR3 DNA reads as TGTGCCAGCAGCAAATTAGGCCTCCCGCAGTTCTTC.

This clonotype was counted only a few times. This rearrangement joins TRBV27 to TRBJ2-7; the match to TRBD2 covers 9 bases. CDR1 is MNHEY, CDR2 SMNVEV, per germline (reference sequence). With V trimmed by 6 bases and J by 0 bases, 9 bases remained unmatched. This CDR3 region has 16 residues. The CDR3 nucleotides read TGTGCCAGCAGGGCCTCTAGCGGGGCGAGCTCCTACGAGCAGTACTTC. Protein sequence: CASRASSGASSYEQYF.

In its sample, this clonotype was seen a few times. This chain joins TRBV7-2 and TRBJ2-1; D remains ambiguous. The CDR3 totals 13 residues. Between the trimmed V and J ends, which lost 3 bases and 3 bases, there was a span of 6 bases. Germline CDR1 reads SGHTA; CDR2 reads FQGNSA. CDR3 DNA sequence: TGTGCCAGCAGCTTTTTTCTCTACAATGAGCAGTTCTTC. This encodes CASSFFLYNEQFF.

The chain employs TRBV20-1 and TRBJ2-1; 7 bases line up with TRBD2. Germline V gene sequence: CDR1 DFQATT, CDR2 SNEGSKA (reference sequence). J was trimmed by 1 base and V by 0 bases; bases with no gene match: 6. CDR3 length equals 16 residues. CDR3 DNA sequence: TGCAGTGCTAGAGATTTTTTTAGCGGGTCCTACAATGAGCAGTTCTTC. It is translated as CSARDFFSGSYNEQFF.

V and J are TRBV25-1 and TRBJ2-3, with D possibly TRBD2 on 6 matching bases. Germline V gives CDR1 MGHDK, CDR2 SYGVNS. CDR3 length equals 16 residues. Between the trimmed V and J ends, which lost 3 bases and 1 base, there was a span of 14 bases. DNA for the CDR3: TGTGCCAGCAGTGACGCCGAGCGGGTTCGCACAGATACGCAGTATTTT. It encodes CASSDAERVRTDTQYF.

In its sample, this clonotype was seen a few times. The gene calls are TRBV12-3 or TRBV12-4 and TRBJ2-5, with 14 bases aligning to TRBD2. This CDR3 is built from 15 residues. V shed 4 bases and J 5 bases; nucleotides not matched to a gene: 3. CDR3 sequence: CASSSGLAGAETQYF. The CDR3 bases are TGTGCCAGCAGTTCGGGACTAGCGGGGGCTGAGACCCAGTACTTC.

The V gene is TRBV6-2 or TRBV6-3, the J gene TRBJ2-1; D gene uncertain. V shed 5 bases and J shed 7 bases, with 9 bases lying between them. Germline lookup yields CDR1 MNHEY and CDR2 SVGEGT. This CDR3 region has 12 residues. CDR3 residues: CASSRWENEQFF. DNA of the CDR3: TGTGCCAGCAGTCGCTGGGAAAATGAGCAGTTCTTC.